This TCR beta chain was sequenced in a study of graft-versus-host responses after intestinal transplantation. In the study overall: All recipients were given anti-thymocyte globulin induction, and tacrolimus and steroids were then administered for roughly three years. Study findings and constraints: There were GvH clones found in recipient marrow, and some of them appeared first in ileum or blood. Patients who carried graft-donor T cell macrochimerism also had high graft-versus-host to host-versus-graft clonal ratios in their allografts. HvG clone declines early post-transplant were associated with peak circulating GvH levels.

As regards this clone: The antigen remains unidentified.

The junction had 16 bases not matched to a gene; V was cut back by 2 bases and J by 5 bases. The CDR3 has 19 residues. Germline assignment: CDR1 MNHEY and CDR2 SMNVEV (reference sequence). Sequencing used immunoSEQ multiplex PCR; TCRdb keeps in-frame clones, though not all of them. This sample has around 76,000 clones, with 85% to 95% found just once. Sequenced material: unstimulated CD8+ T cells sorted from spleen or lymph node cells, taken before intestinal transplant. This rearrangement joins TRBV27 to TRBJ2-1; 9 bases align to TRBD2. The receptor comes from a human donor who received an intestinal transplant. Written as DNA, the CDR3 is TGTGCCAGCAGTTTACAGGAGGCCGACCTTAGCGGGAGCGACAATGAGCAGTTCTTC. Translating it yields CASSLQEADLSGSDNEQFF.